The sequence of this T cell receptor (beta chain) was determined in a study of blood T cell repertoires in COVID-19. In the study overall: COVID-19 samples collected from the United States, Italy and Spain covered acute and convalescent phases. PBMCs, B-cell-depleted T cells, or T cells provided the cDNA or gDNA that made up the material.

As processed by the authors: Researchers report that nucleated cell counts were estimated from reference gene primer amplification. The table came from immunoSEQ multiplex PCR; TCRdb's copy has only in-frame clones and leaves some out. V, J and clone size are those of that table, while D and trimming were read from the DNA. Counted here are some 48,000 clones, approximately 88% occurring once; the ten biggest clones make up approximately 2.4%. This clone was counted once. CDR3 length: 13 amino acids. CDR1 is MRHNA and CDR2 is SNTAGT in the germline V gene. The genes are TRBV6-4 and TRBJ1-2, with D perhaps TRBD1 (5 bases). This receptor was identified in a man in his fifties or sixties with acute or convalescent COVID-19. The sample was peripheral blood. CDR3 DNA sequence: TGTACAACGGGGGGGGACCGTCGGCGGGGCTACACCTTC. Its translation: CTTGGDRRRGYTF.